These 5 T cell receptor beta chains were sequenced from one sample in a study of technical replicates of blood from several donors. The assay was immunoSEQ multiplex PCR, and TCRdb's table has in-frame clones only and misses some. The sample lists about 71,000 clones, approximately 96% seen once, with over 0.2% in the top ten. The sample was T cells isolated from PBMCs. Receptors originate from a human donor in good health.

The genes are TRBV28 and TRBJ1-4; the D gene is possibly TRBD1 (5 bases). Trimming removed 8 bases at V and 4 bases at J, with 11 bases between. Germline V gene data show CDR1 as MDHEN and CDR2 as SYDVKM. The CDR3 loop spans 13 amino acids. The CDR3 DNA follows: TGTGCCAGCGAACAGGCGAGTAATGAAAAACTGTTTTTT. Translation: CASEQASNEKLFF.

The rearrangement uses TRBV5-8 and TRBJ1-3, with D possibly matching TRBD1 (6 bases). CDR3 length: 17 residues. In germline, CDR1 is SGHTS, CDR2 YDEGEE. The V end lost 0 bases, the J end lost 3 bases, and 16 bases lay between the germline ends. The CDR3 region has the DNA TGTGCCAGCAGCTTGGCCTTAGCAGGGGCTAATGGAAACACCATATATTTT. This translates into CASSLALAGANGNTIYF.

This chain connects TRBV29-1 to TRBJ2-7; 7 nucleotides match TRBD1. This CDR3 is 14 amino acids long. Germline lookup yields CDR1 SQVTM and CDR2 ANQGSEA. V shed 3 bases, J shed 3 bases, and the junction held 8 bases outside the gene matches. The CDR3 DNA is TGCAGCGTTGAGACACAGGGGACGGACTACGAGCAGTACTTC. Its protein is CSVETQGTDYEQYF.

This clone was counted once. This chain uses TRBV6-6 with TRBJ1-5; D not certain. The germline gives CDR1 MNHNY, CDR2 SVGAGI (reference sequence). The CDR3 contains 14 residues. V lost 5 bases to trimming and J lost 6 bases, with 14 bases between them. This CDR3 reads CASSAAEASQPQHF. In nucleotides, the CDR3 is TGTGCCAGCAGTGCCGCCGAGGCCAGTCAGCCCCAGCATTTT.

This clone was counted a single time. The chain carries TRBV4-1 and TRBJ1-3; D gene uncertain. This CDR3 is built from 12 residues. Trimming left V 0 bases short and J 10 bases short, with 7 bases between. CDR1 is MGHRA and CDR2 is YSYEKL in the germline V gene. In DNA form, the CDR3 reads TGCGCCAGCAGCCAAGATCCCGGGACCATATATTTT. Translating gives CASSQDPGTIYF.